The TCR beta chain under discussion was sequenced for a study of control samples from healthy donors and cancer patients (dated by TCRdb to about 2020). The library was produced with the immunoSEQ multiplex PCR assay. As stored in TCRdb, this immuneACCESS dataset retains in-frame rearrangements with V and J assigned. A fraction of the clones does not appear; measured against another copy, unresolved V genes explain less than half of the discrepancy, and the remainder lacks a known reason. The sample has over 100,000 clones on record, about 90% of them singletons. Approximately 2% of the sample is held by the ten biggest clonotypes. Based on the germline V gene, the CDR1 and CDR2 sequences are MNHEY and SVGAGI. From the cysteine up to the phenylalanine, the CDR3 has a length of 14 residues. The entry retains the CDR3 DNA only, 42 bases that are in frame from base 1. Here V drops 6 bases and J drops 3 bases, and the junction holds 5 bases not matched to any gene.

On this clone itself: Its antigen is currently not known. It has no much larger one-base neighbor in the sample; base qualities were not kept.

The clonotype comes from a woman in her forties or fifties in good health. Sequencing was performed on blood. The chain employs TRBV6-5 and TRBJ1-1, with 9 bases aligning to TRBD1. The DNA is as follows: TGTGCCAGCAGGCGGACAGGGGACGACACTGAAGCTTTCTTT. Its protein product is CASRRTGDDTEAFF.